These 27 T cell receptor beta chains came from one sample sequenced in a study of CD8+ T cells in alopecia areata. It was cDNA, reverse transcribed from extracted RNA, that served as the sequencing template. Assay used: immunoSEQ multiplex PCR; TCRdb lists only in-frame clones, some missing. This sample has some 170,000 clones, with 67% found just once. The input for sequencing was CD8+ T cells sorted from blood, taken at week 0. All receptors derive from a human donor with alopecia areata.

The chain recombines TRBV6-6 with TRBJ2-5; no firm D call. The CDR3 loop spans 13 amino acids. From germline, CDR1 is MNHNY and CDR2 SVGAGI (reference sequence). Trimming took off 1 base at V and 4 bases at J, with 7 bases between the two ends. The CDR3 DNA follows: TGTGCCAGCAGTTACTATAGTTTAGAGACCCAGTACTTC. Its translation: CASSYYSLETQYF.

This clone came up once. This sequence joins TRBV4-1 and TRBJ1-1, with D possibly being TRBD1 (5 bases). V lost 4 bases and J lost 5, with 11 bases in between. CDR1 and CDR2 (germline): MGHRA, YSYEKL. The CDR3 has 13 amino acids. In nucleotides, the CDR3 is TGCGCCAGCAGCCGGGGGGGAATAACTGAAGCTTTCTTT. Amino acid sequence: CASSRGGITEAFF.

The J gene is TRBJ2-4, the V gene TRBV27; 11 bases fit TRBD2. The CDR3 is 14 residues long. Germline V gene sequence: CDR1 MNHEY, CDR2 SMNVEV (reference sequence). V lost 6 bases to trimming and J lost 10 bases; unmatched junction nucleotides: 8. The CDR3 spells CASRDPGLAVIQYF. For the CDR3, the DNA is TGTGCCAGCAGAGATCCGGGACTAGCGGTTATTCAGTACTTC.

The chain combines TRBV30 with TRBJ2-1; tentatively, D is TRBD1 (6 bases). The CDR3 is made up of 15 amino acids. Germline assignment: CDR1 GTSNPN and CDR2 SVGIG (reference sequence). V was pared by 4 bases and J by 0 bases, with 13 bases between. The CDR3, as DNA: TGTGCCTGGACCCAGGGGAGCGCCTCCTACAATGAGCAGTTCTTC. The encoded protein is CAWTQGSASYNEQFF.

This clone came up once. The chain links TRBV5-6 to TRBJ2-2; D ambiguous. Trimming removed 4 bases at V and 2 bases at J, with 9 bases between. The CDR3 extends over 14 amino acids. Germline V gene lookup returns CDR1 SGHDT and CDR2 YYEEEE. The CDR3 loop is CASSLGYNTGELFF. The DNA of the CDR3 is TGTGCCAGCAGCCTTGGATATAACACCGGGGAGCTGTTTTTT.

The V and J genes are TRBV5-1 and TRBJ2-7, with a possible D match to TRBD2 (6 bases). Germline V gives CDR1 SGHRS, CDR2 YFSETQ. The CDR3 has 13 residues. V shed 1 base and J shed 6 bases, with 11 bases lying between them. The CDR3 sequence: CASSLPGRPEQYF. DNA for the CDR3: TGCGCCAGCAGCTTGCCAGGGAGGCCCGAGCAGTACTTC.

The rearrangement uses TRBV27 and TRBJ1-1; TRBD1 might be the D (5 bases). This CDR3 contains 13 residues. The V and J ends lost 0 bases and 4 bases respectively, with 6 bases between them. The V gene's germline CDR1 is MNHEY and CDR2 SMNVEV (reference sequence). The CDR3 protein is CASSLSGVTEAFF. In DNA, the CDR3 is TGTGCCAGCAGTTTATCAGGGGTCACTGAAGCTTTCTTT.

This chain joins TRBV12-5 and TRBJ2-7, with TRBD1 identical over 10 bases. CDR3 size: 13 residues. With 6 bases clipped from V and 2 bases from J, the junction kept 1 base outside the gene matches. CDR1 LGHNT and CDR2 FRNRAP come from the germline V gene. The DNA of the CDR3 is TGTGCTAGTGGGGGACAGGGGCCCTACGAGCAGTACTTC. It translates to CASGGQGPYEQYF. Based on the CDR3 plus reference TRBV12-5 and TRBJ2-7, the full variable domain is DARVTQTPRHKVTEMGQEVTMRCQPILGHNTVFWYRQTMMQGLELLAYFRNRAPLDDSGMPKDRFSAEMPDATLATLKIQPSEPRDSAVYFCASGGQGPYEQYFGPGTRLTVT.

The V and J genes are TRBV29-1 and TRBJ2-6; 9 bases map to TRBD1. The length of the CDR3 is 20 residues. Germline V gene lookup returns CDR1 SQVTM and CDR2 ANQGSEA. Trimming at V came to 1 base and at J to 4 bases, leaving 17 bases not matched to a gene. The CDR3 loop reads CSVEVPEPGQGTSGANVLTF. The CDR3 DNA reads TGCAGCGTTGAAGTACCAGAACCGGGACAGGGTACTTCGGGGGCCAACGTCCTGACTTTC.

This clone came up a few times. The chain is built from TRBV7-9 and TRBJ2-7; D is perhaps TRBD1 or TRBD2 (5 bases each). The CDR3 has 16 amino acids. V was shortened by 4 bases and J by 2 bases, with 18 bases between the two germline ends. The germline V gene has CDR1 SEHNR and CDR2 FQNEAQ (reference sequence). The CDR3 DNA sequence: TGTGCCAGCAGCTCAAATACCGGGACGGTTCCCTACGAGCAGTACTTC. This gives the protein CASSSNTGTVPYEQYF.

V is TRBV27 and J is TRBJ1-5; D ambiguous. The CDR3 length is 14 residues. V lost 5 bases, J lost 0 bases, and 8 bases lay in between. Per germline, CDR1 MNHEY and CDR2 SMNVEV (reference sequence). In DNA form, the CDR3 reads TGTGCCAGCAGTACCACAGATAGCAATCAGCCCCAGCATTTT. Amino acids: CASSTTDSNQPQHF.

The chain employs TRBV7-9 and TRBJ1-1; no firm D call. In germline, CDR1 is SEHNR, CDR2 FQNEAQ (reference sequence). The CDR3 is made up of 14 amino acids. V lost 6 bases to trimming and J lost 3 bases, with 14 bases between them. CDR3 nucleotide sequence: TGTGCCAGCAGGCCCGACGGAGCGCACACTGAAGCTTTCTTT. It translates to CASRPDGAHTEAFF.

In this sample, this clone turned up a few times. The chain combines TRBV7-9 with TRBJ2-5; D gene ambiguous. Trimming left V 5 bases short and J 10 bases short, with 17 bases between. Germline V gene sequence: CDR1 SEHNR, CDR2 FQNEAQ (reference sequence). The CDR3 loop spans 13 amino acids. CDR3: CASSQARQPLQYF. The CDR3 coding sequence is TGTGCCAGCAGCCAAGCTCGGCAGCCCCTCCAGTACTTC.

The CDR3 sequence is CASSTGKMNTEAFF. The CDR3 DNA sequence: TGTGCCAGCAGCACAGGGAAAATGAACACTGAAGCTTTCTTT. The chain recombines TRBV7-6 with TRBJ1-1; weak D call: TRBD1 (6 bases). CDR1 SGHVS and CDR2 FNYEAQ come from the germline V gene. V gave up 5 bases and J gave up 0 bases, with 10 bases separating them. The CDR3 extends over 14 amino acids.

The chain uses TRBV29-1 and TRBJ1-1; tentatively, D is TRBD1 (5 bases). Germline V gives CDR1 SQVTM, CDR2 ANQGSEA. This CDR3 is built from 10 residues. The V gene lost 7 bases and the J gene lost 10 bases, with 13 bases spanning the gap. The CDR3 DNA follows: TGCAGCGCCTTGCGGGGGGTAGCTTTCTTT. The encoded protein is CSALRGVAFF.

V gene TRBV5-6 combines with J gene TRBJ1-2; D is uncertain. CDR1 and CDR2 from the germline V gene are SGHDT and YYEEEE. Trimming stripped 0 bases from V and 8 bases from J, with 8 bases between. This CDR3 spans 12 amino acids. The CDR3 sequence is CASSLGLTGYTF. The CDR3 DNA reads as TGTGCCAGCAGCTTGGGACTTACCGGCTACACCTTC.

The rearrangement links TRBV6-5 to TRBJ2-4; no clear D gene. Germline loops: CDR1 MNHEY, CDR2 SVGAGI. The V gene lost 6 bases and the J gene lost 1 base, with 7 bases spanning the gap. The CDR3 contains 13 residues. CDR3 sequence: CASSLGAKNIQYF. The DNA for the CDR3 is TGTGCCAGCAGCCTTGGGGCCAAAAACATTCAGTACTTC.

The chain carries TRBV5-6 and TRBJ1-1, with no clear D. This CDR3 is built from 12 residues. Germline V gene sequence: CDR1 SGHDT, CDR2 YYEEEE. V was shortened by 2 bases and J by 0 bases, with 2 bases between the two germline ends. CDR3: CASSFVNTEAFF. The CDR3 nucleotides are TGTGCCAGCAGCTTCGTGAACACTGAAGCTTTCTTT.

This clone occurred a few times. The chain links TRBV29-1 to TRBJ2-1, with 10 nucleotides matching TRBD2. Per the germline V gene, CDR1 is SQVTM and CDR2 is ANQGSEA. The CDR3 sequence is 15 residues long. The V gene end was trimmed by 0 bases and the J gene end by 5 bases; junction bases not matched to a gene: 4. CDR3 nucleotides: TGCAGCGTTGAAGAACTAGCGGGGAGCCACAATGAGCAGTTCTTC. This encodes CSVEELAGSHNEQFF.

The chain combines TRBV4-1 with TRBJ2-7; TRBD1 matches 10 bases. Germline values: CDR1 MGHRA, CDR2 YSYEKL. The CDR3 sequence is 14 residues long. V dropped 5 bases and J dropped 3; count of bases not matched to a gene: 4. The CDR3 loop is CASSMGQGHYEQYF. In DNA, the CDR3 is TGCGCCAGCAGCATGGGACAGGGGCACTACGAGCAGTACTTC.

The genes are TRBV13 and TRBJ2-5, with a weak D call TRBD1 (6 bases). Germline V gives CDR1 PRHDT, CDR2 FYEKMQ (reference sequence). The CDR3 consists of 17 residues. V lost 5 bases and J 5 bases, leaving 24 bases between the germline ends. The DNA for the CDR3 is TGTGCCAGCAGCGTACGGACCGGGACACTTAGGCGGGAGACCCAGTACTTC. It translates to CASSVRTGTLRRETQYF.

This chain connects TRBV5-1 to TRBJ1-6; D ambiguous. The V end was cut by 4 bases, the J end by 9 bases, with 11 bases between. The germline CDR1 and CDR2 sequences are SGHRS and YFSETQ. The CDR3 has 13 amino acids. DNA of the CDR3: TGCGCCAGCAGCGAGGAAGGAGGTTCACCCCTCCACTTT. Encoded protein: CASSEEGGSPLHF.

This chain links TRBV4-1 with TRBJ2-2; no clear D. Trimming pared 8 bases from V and 0 bases from J, leaving 16 bases between. Germline V CDR1 and CDR2: MGHRA, YSYEKL. CDR3 size: 16 residues. As DNA, the CDR3 is TGCGCCAGCGGGCTTAATCGGGTTCCGAACACCGGGGAGCTGTTTTTT. It is translated as CASGLNRVPNTGELFF.

The chain joins TRBV11-2 to TRBJ1-1; D is unresolved. The germline V gene encodes CDR1 SGHAT and CDR2 FQNNGV. This CDR3 comprises 13 residues. V gave up 5 bases and J gave up 5 bases, with 12 bases separating them. The CDR3 protein is CASSAEVWTEAFF. CDR3 bases: TGTGCCAGCAGCGCCGAGGTTTGGACTGAAGCTTTCTTT.

As DNA, the CDR3 is TGTGCCAGCAGCTTAGGCTCAGGGAATACGCAGTATTTT. Protein product: CASSLGSGNTQYF. The chain is built from TRBV13 and TRBJ2-3; weak D call: TRBD1 (5 bases). Looked up from germline, CDR1 is PRHDT and CDR2 is FYEKMQ (reference sequence). V lost 0 bases and J lost 7, with 8 bases in between. CDR3 length: 13 residues.

This clone was detected a few times. This chain's CDR3 is CASSDSGYTF. The CDR3 nucleotides are TGTGCCAGCAGCGACAGTGGCTACACCTTC. The chain links TRBV7-9 to TRBJ1-2; possible D gene TRBD1, 5 bases. The CDR3 is made up of 10 amino acids. Between the trimmed V and J ends, which lost 5 bases and 7 bases, there was a span of 5 bases. The germline CDR1 and CDR2 sequences are SEHNR and FQNEAQ (reference sequence).

This clone was observed a handful of times. The genes are TRBV7-3 and TRBJ2-3; D call uncertain. CDR3 length equals 12 residues. In germline, CDR1 is SGHTA, CDR2 FQGTGA. Trimming left V 5 bases short and J 4 bases short, with 7 bases between. The CDR3 sequence is CASSQWADTQYF. CDR3 in DNA: TGTGCCAGCAGCCAATGGGCAGATACGCAGTATTTT.